This note documents a single T cell receptor beta chain sequence. This sample was included in a study of shared T cell receptors in the human thymus. This table comes from immunoSEQ multiplex PCR, and its TCRdb copy is limited to in-frame clones, with some not included. Among more than 300,000 clones listed, over 90% were seen once. The CDR3 has 18 residues. The V gene's germline CDR1 is SEHNR and CDR2 FQNEAQ (reference sequence). The ends were cut back, 1 base at V and 1 base at J, with 16 bases in the middle. This receptor was obtained from a human donor. Specimen: thymocytes. The gene calls are TRBV7-9 and TRBJ1-4, with a possible D match to TRBD1 (5 bases). The CDR3 region is CASSLGPGRGETNEKLFF. The CDR3 nucleotides read TGTGCCAGCAGCTTAGGGCCGGGACGAGGAGAAACTAATGAAAAACTGTTTTTT.